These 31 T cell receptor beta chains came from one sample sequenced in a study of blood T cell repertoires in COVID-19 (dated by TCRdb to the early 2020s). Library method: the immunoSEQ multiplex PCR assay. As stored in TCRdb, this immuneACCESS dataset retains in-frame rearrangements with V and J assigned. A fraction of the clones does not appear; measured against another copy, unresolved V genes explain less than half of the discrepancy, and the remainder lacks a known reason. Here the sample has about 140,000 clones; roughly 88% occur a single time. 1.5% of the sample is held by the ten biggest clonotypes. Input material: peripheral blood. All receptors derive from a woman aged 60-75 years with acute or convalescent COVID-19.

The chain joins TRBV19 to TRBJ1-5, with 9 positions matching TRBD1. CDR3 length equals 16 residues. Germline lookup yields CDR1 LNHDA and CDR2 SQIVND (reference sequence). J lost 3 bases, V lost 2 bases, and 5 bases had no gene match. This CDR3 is CASSIPDRGANQPQHF. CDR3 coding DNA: TGTGCCAGTAGTATACCTGACAGGGGGGCCAATCAGCCCCAGCATTTT.

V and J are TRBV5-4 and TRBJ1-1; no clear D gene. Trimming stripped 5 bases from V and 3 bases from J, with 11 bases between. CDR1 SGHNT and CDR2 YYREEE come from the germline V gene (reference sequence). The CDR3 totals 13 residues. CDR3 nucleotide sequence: TGTGCCAGCAGTAATCCCGGGGACACTGAAGCTTTCTTT. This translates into CASSNPGDTEAFF. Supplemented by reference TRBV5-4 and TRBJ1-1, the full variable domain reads ETGVTQSPTHLIKTRGQQVTLRCSSQSGHNTVSWYQQALGQGPQFIFQYYREEENGRGNFPPRFSGLQFPNYSSELNVNALELDDSALYLCASSNPGDTEAFFGQGTRLTVV.

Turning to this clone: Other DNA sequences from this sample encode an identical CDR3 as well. CDR3 sequence: CASSLSGYGYTF. CDR3 sequence (DNA): TGTGCCAGCAGTTTATCAGGATATGGCTACACCTTC. The rearrangement uses TRBV28 and TRBJ1-2; no firm D call. This CDR3 is 12 amino acids long. The germline gives CDR1 MDHEN, CDR2 SYDVKM. Trimming took 1 base from V and 5 from J, leaving 5 bases between them.

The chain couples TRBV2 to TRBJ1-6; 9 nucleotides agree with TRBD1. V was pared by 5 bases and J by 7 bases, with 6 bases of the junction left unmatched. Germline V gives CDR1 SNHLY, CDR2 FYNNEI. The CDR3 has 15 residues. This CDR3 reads CASSPTGGRNSPLHF. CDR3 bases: TGTGCCAGCAGTCCTACAGGGGGCCGCAATTCACCCCTCCACTTT.

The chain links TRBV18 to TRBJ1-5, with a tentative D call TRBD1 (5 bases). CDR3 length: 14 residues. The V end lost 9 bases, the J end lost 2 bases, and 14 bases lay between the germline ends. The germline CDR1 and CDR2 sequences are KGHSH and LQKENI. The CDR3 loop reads CASREGTGNQPQHF. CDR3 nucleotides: TGTGCCAGTAGGGAGGGGACCGGCAATCAGCCCCAGCATTTT. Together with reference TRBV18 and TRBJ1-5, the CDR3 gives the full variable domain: NAGVMQNPRHLVRRRGQEARLRCSPMKGHSHVYWYRQLPEEGLKFMVYLQKENIIDESGMPKERFSAEFPKEGPSILRIQQVVRGDSAAYFCASREGTGNQPQHFGDGTRLSIL.

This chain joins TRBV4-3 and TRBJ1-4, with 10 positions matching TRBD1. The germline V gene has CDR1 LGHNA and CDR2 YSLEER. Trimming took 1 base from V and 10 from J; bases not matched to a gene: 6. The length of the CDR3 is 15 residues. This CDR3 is CASSQVRGQGGKLFF. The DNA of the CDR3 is TGCGCCAGCAGCCAAGTAAGAGGACAGGGGGGAAAACTGTTTTTT.

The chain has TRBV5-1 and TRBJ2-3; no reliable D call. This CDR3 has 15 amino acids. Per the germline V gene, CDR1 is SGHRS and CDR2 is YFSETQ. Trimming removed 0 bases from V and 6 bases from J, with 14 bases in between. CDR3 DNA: TGCGCCAGCAGCTTGGGGAGCGTATTTGAGGATACGCAGTATTTT. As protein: CASSLGSVFEDTQYF.

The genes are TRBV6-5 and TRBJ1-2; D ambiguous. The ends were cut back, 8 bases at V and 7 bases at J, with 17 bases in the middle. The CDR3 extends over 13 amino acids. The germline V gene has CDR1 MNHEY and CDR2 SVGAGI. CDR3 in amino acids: CASLRTASGGYTF. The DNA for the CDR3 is TGTGCCAGCCTACGGACGGCGAGCGGTGGCTACACCTTC.

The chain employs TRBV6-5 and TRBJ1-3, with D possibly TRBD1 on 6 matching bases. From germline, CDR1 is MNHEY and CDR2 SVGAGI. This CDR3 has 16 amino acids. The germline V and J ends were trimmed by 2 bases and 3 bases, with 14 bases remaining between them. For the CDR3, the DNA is TGTGCCAGCAGTTACGGGTCAGGGGTTAGTGGAAACACCATATATTTT. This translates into CASSYGSGVSGNTIYF.

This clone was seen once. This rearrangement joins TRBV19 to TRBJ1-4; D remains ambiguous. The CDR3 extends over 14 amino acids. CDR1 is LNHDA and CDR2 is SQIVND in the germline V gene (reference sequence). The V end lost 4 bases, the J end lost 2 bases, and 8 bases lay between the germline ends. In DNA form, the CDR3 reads TGTGCCAGTAGTAACGGGTACACTAATGAAAAACTGTTTTTT. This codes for CASSNGYTNEKLFF.

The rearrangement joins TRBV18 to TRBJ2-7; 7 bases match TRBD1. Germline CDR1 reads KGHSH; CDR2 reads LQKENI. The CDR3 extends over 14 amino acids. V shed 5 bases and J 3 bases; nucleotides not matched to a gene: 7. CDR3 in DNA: TGTGCCAGCTCAGGTGACAGGGCAAGCTACGAGCAGTACTTC. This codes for CASSGDRASYEQYF.

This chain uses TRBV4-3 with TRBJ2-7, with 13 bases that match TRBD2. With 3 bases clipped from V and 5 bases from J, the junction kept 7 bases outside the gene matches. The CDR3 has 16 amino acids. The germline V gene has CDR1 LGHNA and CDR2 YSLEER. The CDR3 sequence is CASSQTGTSGIHEQYF. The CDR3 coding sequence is TGCGCCAGCAGCCAGACCGGGACTAGCGGGATCCACGAGCAGTACTTC.

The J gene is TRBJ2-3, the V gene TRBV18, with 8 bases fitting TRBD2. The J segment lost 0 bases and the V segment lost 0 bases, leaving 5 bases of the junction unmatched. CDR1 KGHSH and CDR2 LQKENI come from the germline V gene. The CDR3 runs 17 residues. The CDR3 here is CASSPPIGGASTDTQYF. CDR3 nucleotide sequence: TGTGCCAGCTCACCACCGATCGGGGGGGCTAGCACAGATACGCAGTATTTT.

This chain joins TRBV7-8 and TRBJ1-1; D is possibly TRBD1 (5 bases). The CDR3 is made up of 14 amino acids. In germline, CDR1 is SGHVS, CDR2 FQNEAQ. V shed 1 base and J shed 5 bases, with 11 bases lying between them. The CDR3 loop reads CASSLVTGSTEAFF. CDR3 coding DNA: TGTGCCAGCAGCTTAGTCACAGGATCTACTGAAGCTTTCTTT.

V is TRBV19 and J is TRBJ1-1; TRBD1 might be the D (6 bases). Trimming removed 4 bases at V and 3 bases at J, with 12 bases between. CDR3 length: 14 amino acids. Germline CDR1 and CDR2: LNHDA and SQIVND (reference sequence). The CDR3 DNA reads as TGTGCCAGTAGTACACCCGGGACACACACTGAAGCTTTCTTT. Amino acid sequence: CASSTPGTHTEAFF.

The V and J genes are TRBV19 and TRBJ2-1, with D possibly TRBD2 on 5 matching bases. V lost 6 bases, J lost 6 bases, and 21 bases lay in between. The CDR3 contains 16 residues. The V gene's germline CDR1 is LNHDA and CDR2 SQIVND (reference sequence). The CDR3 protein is CASRSPGNGSINEQFF. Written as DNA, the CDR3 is TGTGCCAGTAGATCCCCCGGGAACGGCTCAATCAATGAGCAGTTCTTC.

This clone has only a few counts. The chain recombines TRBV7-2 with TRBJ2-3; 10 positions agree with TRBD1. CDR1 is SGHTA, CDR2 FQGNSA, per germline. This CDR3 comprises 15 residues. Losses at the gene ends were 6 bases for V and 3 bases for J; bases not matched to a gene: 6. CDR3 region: CASSSRQGATDTQYF. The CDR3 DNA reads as TGTGCCAGCAGTTCCCGACAGGGGGCGACAGATACGCAGTATTTT.

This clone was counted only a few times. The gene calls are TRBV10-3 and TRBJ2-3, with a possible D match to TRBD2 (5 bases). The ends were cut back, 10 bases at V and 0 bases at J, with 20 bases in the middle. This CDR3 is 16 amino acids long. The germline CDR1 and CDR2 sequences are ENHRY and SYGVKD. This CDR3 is CATRSGEAPSTDTQYF. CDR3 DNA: TGTGCCACACGGAGCGGCGAAGCCCCAAGCACAGATACGCAGTATTTT.

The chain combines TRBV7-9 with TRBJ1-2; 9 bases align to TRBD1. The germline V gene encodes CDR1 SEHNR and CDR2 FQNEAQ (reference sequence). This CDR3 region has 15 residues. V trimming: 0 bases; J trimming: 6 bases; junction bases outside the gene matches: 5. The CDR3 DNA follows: TGTGCCAGCAGCTTAGCAGGGACAGGGTTGGATGGCTACACCTTC. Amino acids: CASSLAGTGLDGYTF.

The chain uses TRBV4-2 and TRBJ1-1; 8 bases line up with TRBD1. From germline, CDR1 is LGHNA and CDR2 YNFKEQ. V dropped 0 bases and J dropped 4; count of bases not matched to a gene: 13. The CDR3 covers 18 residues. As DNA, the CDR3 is TGTGCCAGCAGCCAAGAGTTACAGGGGGTAGGGTTAGTCACTGAAGCTTTCTTT. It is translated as CASSQELQGVGLVTEAFF.

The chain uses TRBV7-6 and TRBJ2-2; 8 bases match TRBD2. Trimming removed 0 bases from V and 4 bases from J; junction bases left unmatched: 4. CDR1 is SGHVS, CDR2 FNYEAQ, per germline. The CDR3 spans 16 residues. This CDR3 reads CASSLALAGVTGELFF. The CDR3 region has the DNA TGTGCCAGCAGCTTAGCGCTAGCGGGCGTCACCGGGGAGCTGTTTTTT.

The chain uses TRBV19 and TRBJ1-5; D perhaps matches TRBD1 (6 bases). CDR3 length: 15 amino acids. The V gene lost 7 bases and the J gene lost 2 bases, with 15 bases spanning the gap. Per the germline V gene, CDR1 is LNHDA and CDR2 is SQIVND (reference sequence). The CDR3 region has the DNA TGTGCCAGTAATAATGGGGGCGCGGGCAATCAGCCCCAGCATTTT. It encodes CASNNGGAGNQPQHF.

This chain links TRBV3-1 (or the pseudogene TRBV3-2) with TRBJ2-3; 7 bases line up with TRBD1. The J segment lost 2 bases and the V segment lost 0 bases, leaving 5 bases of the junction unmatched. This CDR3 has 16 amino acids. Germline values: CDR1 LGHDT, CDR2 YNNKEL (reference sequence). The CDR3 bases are TGTGCCAGCAGCCAAGATCGGGACAGATCCACAGATACGCAGTATTTT. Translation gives CASSQDRDRSTDTQYF.

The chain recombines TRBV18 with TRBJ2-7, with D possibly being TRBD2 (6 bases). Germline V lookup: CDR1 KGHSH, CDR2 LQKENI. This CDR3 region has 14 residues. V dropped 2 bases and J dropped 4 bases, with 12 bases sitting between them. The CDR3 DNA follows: TGTGCCAGCTCACCATCCCTAGGAGGGTACGAGCAGTACTTC. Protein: CASSPSLGGYEQYF.

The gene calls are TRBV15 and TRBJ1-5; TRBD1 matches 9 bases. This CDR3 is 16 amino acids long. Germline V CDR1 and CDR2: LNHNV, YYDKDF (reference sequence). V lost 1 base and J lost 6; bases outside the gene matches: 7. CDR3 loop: CATSRAWTGAGQPQHF. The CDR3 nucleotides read TGTGCCACCAGCAGAGCCTGGACAGGGGCTGGTCAGCCCCAGCATTTT.

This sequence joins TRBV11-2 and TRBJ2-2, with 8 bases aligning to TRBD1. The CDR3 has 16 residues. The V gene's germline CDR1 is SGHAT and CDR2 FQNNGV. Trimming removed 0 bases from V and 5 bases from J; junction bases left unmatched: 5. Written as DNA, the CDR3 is TGTGCCAGCAGCTTAGAACAGGGGGTTTATACCGGGGAGCTGTTTTTT. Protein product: CASSLEQGVYTGELFF.

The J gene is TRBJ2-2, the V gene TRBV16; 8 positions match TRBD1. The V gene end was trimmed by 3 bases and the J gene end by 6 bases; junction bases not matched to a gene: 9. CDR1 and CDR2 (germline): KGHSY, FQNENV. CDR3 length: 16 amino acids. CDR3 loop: CASSHSGTGRAGELFF. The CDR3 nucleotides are TGTGCCAGCAGCCACTCCGGGACAGGAAGGGCCGGGGAGCTGTTTTTT. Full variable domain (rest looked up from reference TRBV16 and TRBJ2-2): GEEVAQTPKHLVRGEGQKAKLYCAPIKGHSYVFWYQQVLKNEFKFLISFQNENVFDETGMPKERFSAKCLPNSPCSLEIQATKLEDSAVYFCASSHSGTGRAGELFFGEGSRLTVL.

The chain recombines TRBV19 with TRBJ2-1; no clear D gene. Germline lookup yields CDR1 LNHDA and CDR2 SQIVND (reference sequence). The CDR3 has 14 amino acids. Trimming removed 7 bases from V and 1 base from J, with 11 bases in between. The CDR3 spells CASTFTASYNEQFF. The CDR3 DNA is TGTGCCAGTACGTTTACAGCTTCCTACAATGAGCAGTTCTTC.

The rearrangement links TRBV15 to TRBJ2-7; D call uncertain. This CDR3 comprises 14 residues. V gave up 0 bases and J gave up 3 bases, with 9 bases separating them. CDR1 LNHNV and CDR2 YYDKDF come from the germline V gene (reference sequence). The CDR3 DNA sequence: TGTGCCACCAGCAGAGAGGGCAGGTACTACGAGCAGTACTTC. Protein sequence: CATSREGRYYEQYF.

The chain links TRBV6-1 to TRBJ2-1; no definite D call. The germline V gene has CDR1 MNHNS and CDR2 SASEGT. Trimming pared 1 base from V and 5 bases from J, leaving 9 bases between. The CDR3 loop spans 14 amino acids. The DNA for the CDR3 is TGTGCCAGCAGTGAAGGGGCCACCGACAATGAGCAGTTCTTC. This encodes CASSEGATDNEQFF.

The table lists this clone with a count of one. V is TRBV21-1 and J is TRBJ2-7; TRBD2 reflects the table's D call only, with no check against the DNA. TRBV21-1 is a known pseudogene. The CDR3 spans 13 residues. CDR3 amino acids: CASSGGPSYEQYF. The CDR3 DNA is TGTGCCAGCAGCGGAGGACCCTCATACGAGCAGTACTTC.